This is a list of T cell receptor beta chains from one sample in a study of persistence of HIV-infected CD4 T cells. TCRdb's table, derived via immunoSEQ multiplex PCR, lists solely in-frame clones and lacks some. In the table there are approximately 45,000 clones, about 87% of which are singletons. No antigen has been identified for these receptors. Specimen: CD4+ T cells sorted from PBMCs after roughly 18-hour stimulation, collected from a patient who received antiretroviral therapy. These TCRs come from an adult woman with HIV who was CMV-seropositive. CDR3s include the opening cysteine and the closing phenylalanine or tryptophan. Each record gives: V gene, J gene, CDR3 protein.

TRBV7-2	TRBJ2-2	CASSYNRAAGELFF
TRBV5-1	TRBJ2-2	CASAPARGRDDTGELFF
TRBV5-1	TRBJ2-3	CASSERGRPASTDTQYF
TRBV19	TRBJ1-5	CASSTGLNQPQHF
TRBV18	TRBJ2-7	CASSGTSGDYEQYF
TRBV19	TRBJ1-1	CASSIGAHRGRGNTEAFF
TRBV5-1	TRBJ2-3	CASSDGSTHTQYF
TRBV24-1	TRBJ2-2	CATSDPKRGSNTGELFF
TRBV10-1	TRBJ2-7	CASSESGGGPREQYF
TRBV19	TRBJ2-4	CASSIGWTRLAKNIQYF
TRBV3-1/TRBV3-2	TRBJ1-1	CASSQEGTEAFF
TRBV3-1/TRBV3-2	TRBJ2-1	CASSPVRGAYNEQFF
TRBV5-1	TRBJ2-1	CASSLATGLEIGEQFF
TRBV7-8	TRBJ2-2	CASIPARRVNTGELFF
TRBV9	TRBJ2-2	CASSVAGTGWNTGELFF
TRBV11-2	TRBJ1-2	CASSLNRVYGYTF
TRBV3-1/TRBV3-2	TRBJ2-1	CASSQGTNFYNEQFF
TRBV11-3	TRBJ2-1	CASSLASGGANEQFF
TRBV3-1/TRBV3-2	TRBJ1-2	CASSQEGQGNYGYTF
TRBV6-5	TRBJ2-2	CASTGKGTGELFF
TRBV19	TRBJ1-1	CASGKGGNEAFF
TRBV30	TRBJ1-1	CAWSVLGPLGTEAFF
TRBV6-1	TRBJ1-2	CASSEASRKNYGYTF
TRBV18	TRBJ1-5	CASSTDSNQPQHF
TRBV20-1	TRBJ1-1	CSASTGFTEAFF
TRBV18	TRBJ2-3	CASTRRETDTQYF
TRBV19	TRBJ1-5	CASSPPRDSSNQPQHF
TRBV4-2	TRBJ2-5	CASSQLGGRETQYF
TRBV7-6	TRBJ1-2	CASSLARGHGYTF
TRBV21-1	TRBJ2-1	CASSSRHGGGDSYNEQFF
TRBV9	TRBJ1-2	CASSGAGTGYGYTF
TRBV5-4	TRBJ2-3	CASSPPRQGKADTQYF
TRBV3-1/TRBV3-2	TRBJ1-5	CASSQDGSGNQPQHF
TRBV30	TRBJ1-1	CAWSVGLGGTEAFF
TRBV30	TRBJ1-5	CAWSREGNQPQHF
TRBV9	TRBJ2-1	CASSVGPSGGHNEQFF
TRBV6-5	TRBJ1-5	CASRGGVVQPQHF